The present TCR beta chain was sequenced within a study of CD8 T cells in Susac syndrome (dated by TCRdb to about 2019). Study-level background: Of the Susac syndrome patients who were sequenced, about eight were in clinical remission while 5 or 6 had clinically active disease. Repertoire sequencing was used to test whether CD8+ T cell activation and differentiation in Susac syndrome was antigen driven. At blood withdrawal, Susac syndrome patients were therapy-naive, treated with corticosteroids (with IVIg additionally given to some), or treated with IVIg alone.

Peripheral blood CD8+ and CD4+ T cells from healthy donors, Susac syndrome patients and multiple sclerosis patients were profiled using high-throughput TCR beta sequencing. The Susac syndrome patients fulfilled recently defined diagnostic criteria for either definite or probable disease. CD8+ TEMRA cells were enriched by FACS, while bulk CD8+ and CD4+ T cells were purified by magnetic negative isolation. Blood was drawn into EDTA tubes, processed within 24 hours, and PBMCs were isolated by density gradient centrifugation. PBMCs intended for TCR sequencing were frozen in liquid nitrogen and were later thawed in a 37 degrees C water bath. Purity of sorted or isolated CD4+, CD8+ and CD8+ TEMRA cells was at least 90%. Points on this clonotype: This clone's antigen is unknown. Per-nucleotide qualities are absent, and no much larger clonotype sits a single base away.

RNA was extracted using the RNeasy kit, and roughly 0.5 to 1 ug of the RNA was reverse transcribed with random hexamers. TCR beta CDR3 regions were amplified with the immunoSEQ multiplex PCR assay covering 54 Vbeta and 13 Jbeta segments. To correct PCR amplification bias, a synthetic template baseline was used for both primer optimization and computational correction. The authors' analysis ran thus. Reads were annotated to V, D and J genes according to IMGT and were analyzed with immunoSEQ Analyzer, with only productive sequences retained. To calculate clonality, Shannon entropy was normalized by log2 of the number of productive unique sequences and then subtracted from one. For each patient and control, public and private clones were evaluated within the 100 most prevalent clones. A clone was defined as Susac-specific if it was absent from the healthy and MS cohorts, from approximately 980 published viral clones and from other ImmuneACCESS disease sequences. TCRdb reanalyzed the raw reads on its own, using fastp at Q25 for trimming and MiXCR for clone calling, and kept in-frame beta chains. One record per CDR3 amino acid sequence lists the most common genes and DNA. The V and J calls come from TCRdb's annotation, not from the publication. Recorded for this sample are roughly 180,000 distinct CDR3 sequences; roughly 94% of them occurred a single time. The top ten constitute 0.099% of the sample.

What the work shows at the level of the full study, not this receptor alone: The number of individuals in the TCR sequencing and HLA analysis was acknowledged as relatively small. The CD4+ T cell repertoire of patients with Susac syndrome showed no detectable clonal expansion.

The V end loses 4 bases and the J end loses 10 bases, and a stretch of 15 bases separates them. The CDR3, from cysteine to phenylalanine, totals 14 residues. Of the read, only the CDR3 DNA is kept; its 42 bases are in frame from base 1. Looking up the germline V gene yields CDR1 SGHTS and CDR2 YDEGEE. The material sequenced was CD4+ T cells from PBMCs. The rearrangement joined TRBV5-8 to TRBJ1-6; the D segment could be TRBD1, given 6 matching bases. This clonotype originated in a human donor with Susac syndrome. The CDR3: CASSRTGSGSPLHF. DNA sequence: TGTGCCAGCAGCCGTACAGGGTCTGGCTCACCCCTCCACTTT.